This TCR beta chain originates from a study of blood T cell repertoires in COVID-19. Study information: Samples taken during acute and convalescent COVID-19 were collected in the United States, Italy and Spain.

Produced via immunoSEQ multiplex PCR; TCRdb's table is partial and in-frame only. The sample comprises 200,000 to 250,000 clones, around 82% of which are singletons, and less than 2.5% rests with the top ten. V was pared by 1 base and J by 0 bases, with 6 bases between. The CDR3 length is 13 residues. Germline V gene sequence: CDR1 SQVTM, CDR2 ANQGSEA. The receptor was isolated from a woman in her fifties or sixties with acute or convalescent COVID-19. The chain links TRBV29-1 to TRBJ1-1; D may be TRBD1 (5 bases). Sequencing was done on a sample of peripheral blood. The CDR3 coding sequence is TGCAGCGTTGAAGGGGGCATGAACACTGAAGCTTTCTTT. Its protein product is CSVEGGMNTEAFF.